Reported below is one T cell receptor (beta chain). The sample belongs to a study of siplizumab effects on memory and regulatory T cells. The CDR3 is made up of 16 amino acids. Germline lookup yields CDR1 SGHVS and CDR2 FQNEAQ. V lost 5 bases, J lost 8 bases, and 13 bases stayed unmatched. Libraries were prepared by immunoSEQ multiplex PCR; TCRdb keeps only in-frame clonotypes and omits some of them. The table includes some 81,000 clones, around 93% detected once. The sample taken for sequencing was CD8+ T cells sorted from blood. The chain couples TRBV7-8 to TRBJ2-1; 9 bases are a match to TRBD2. This clonotype was sampled from a human donor in good health. DNA for the CDR3: TGTGCCAGCAGCCCAACCCATAGCGGGAGCGGCGATGAGCAGTTCTTC. Protein: CASSPTHSGSGDEQFF. Variable domain in full (rest from reference TRBV7-8 and TRBJ2-1): GAGVSQSPRYKVAKRGQDVALRCDPISGHVSLFWYQQALGQGPEFLTYFQNEAQLDKSGLPSDRFFAERPEGSVSTLKIQRTQQEDSAVYLCASSPTHSGSGDEQFFGPGTRLTVL.